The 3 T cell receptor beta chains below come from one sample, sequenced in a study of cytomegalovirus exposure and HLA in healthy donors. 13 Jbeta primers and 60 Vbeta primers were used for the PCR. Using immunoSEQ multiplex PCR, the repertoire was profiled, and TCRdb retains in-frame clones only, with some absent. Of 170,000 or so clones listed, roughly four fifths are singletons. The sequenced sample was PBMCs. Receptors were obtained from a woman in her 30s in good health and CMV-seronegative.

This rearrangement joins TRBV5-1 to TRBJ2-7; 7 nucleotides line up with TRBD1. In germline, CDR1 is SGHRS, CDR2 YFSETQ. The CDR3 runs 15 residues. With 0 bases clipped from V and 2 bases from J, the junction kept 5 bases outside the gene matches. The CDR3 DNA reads TGCGCCAGCAGCTTGGTAGGGGACAGTGCCTACGAGCAGTACTTC. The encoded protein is CASSLVGDSAYEQYF. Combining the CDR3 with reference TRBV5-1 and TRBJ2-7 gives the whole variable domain KAGVTQTPRYLIKTRGQQVTLSCSPISGHRSVSWYQQTPGQGLQFLFEYFSETQRNKGNFPGRFSGRQFSNSRSEMNVSTLELGDSALYLCASSLVGDSAYEQYFGPGTRLTVT.

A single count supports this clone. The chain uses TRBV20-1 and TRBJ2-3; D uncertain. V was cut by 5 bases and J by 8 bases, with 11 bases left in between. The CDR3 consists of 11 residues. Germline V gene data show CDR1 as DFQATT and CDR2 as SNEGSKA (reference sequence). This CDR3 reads CSAPLDLTQYF. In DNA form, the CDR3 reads TGCAGTGCTCCTCTAGATCTTACGCAGTATTTT.

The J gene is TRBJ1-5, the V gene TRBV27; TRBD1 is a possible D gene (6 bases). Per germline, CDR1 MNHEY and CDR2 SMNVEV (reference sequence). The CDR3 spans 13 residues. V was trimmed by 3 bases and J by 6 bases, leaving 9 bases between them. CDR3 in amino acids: CASSFKGGQPQHF. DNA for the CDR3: TGTGCCAGCAGTTTTAAAGGGGGTCAGCCCCAGCATTTT.